Below, one T cell receptor beta chain is given with its context. Plating combined around 200,000 CFSE-labeled responder cells with around 200,000 irradiated, violet-dye-labeled stimulator cells. CD3+CD4+ and CD3+CD8+ responders that were proliferating and CFSE-low were sorted post-reaction. The germline CDR1 and CDR2 sequences are MNHEY and SMNVEV (reference sequence). This CDR3 has 13 residues. Trimming took 6 bases from V and 8 from J; bases not matched to a gene: 6. The record originates from a study of graft-versus-host responses after intestinal transplantation. Study outcomes and limitations: Recipient marrow contained GvH clones, some of which appeared first in ileum or blood. Graft-versus-host to host-versus-graft clonal ratios in allografts were high in patients with graft-donor T cell macrochimerism.

The assay was immunoSEQ multiplex PCR, and TCRdb's table has in-frame clones only and misses some. The sample lists roughly 4,000 clones, roughly 21% occurring once. Source: alloreactive CD4+ T cells from a mixed lymphocyte reaction culture, taken before transplantation. The subset here: CFSE-low proliferating T cells sorted from approximately 6-day pre-transplant mixed lymphocyte reaction (GvH or HvG direction). The V gene is TRBV27, the J gene TRBJ1-2; 10 bases fit TRBD1. The source of this sequence is a human patient who was an organ donor for intestinal transplantation. The CDR3 loop is CASRSTGGRGYTF. As DNA, the CDR3 is TGTGCCAGCAGGTCGACAGGGGGCCGGGGCTACACCTTC.